This TCR beta chain was captured by sequencing in a study of a mutant IDH1 vaccine in newly diagnosed glioma. Study-level information: Treated patients were approximately 60% male, roughly 38% female, mean age approximately 40 years.

Germline V CDR1 and CDR2: SGHTA, FQGNSA. The CDR3 runs 14 residues. Trimming removed 6 bases from V and 6 bases from J; junction bases left unmatched: 9. Time point here: baseline, week 1 (first vaccination visit). Documented treatment: pre-vaccination baseline after standard-of-care therapy. Method: immunoSEQ multiplex PCR; TCRdb's copy keeps in-frame clones and lacks some. The sample contains about 88,000 clones, about four fifths of which appear only once. This chain joins TRBV7-2 and TRBJ2-7; TRBD2 matches 9 bases. The sample was PBMCs, taken from a glioma patient treated with radiotherapy, temozolomide or both. The clonotype comes from a man between 40 and 49 years old with glioma. Some clones in this sample may be carry-over from other donors' samples. The chain's CDR3 is CASSKLAGAAEQYF. The CDR3 coding sequence is TGTGCCAGCAGTAAACTAGCGGGCGCGGCCGAGCAGTACTTC.